The 9 T cell receptor beta chains below were found in one sample sequenced in a study of blood T cells in healthy people across ages. With a J-beta primer mix and a sample-barcoded 5' primer, a second PCR ran roughly 6 to 11 cycles. TCRdb used MiXCR to reprocess the 5' RACE reads, holding one entry per CDR3 protein. The table has hundreds of thousands of distinct CDR3 sequences, 20% to 30% seen once. This same sample was also part of a study on T cells of mothers and their children.

Sample: blood. These receptors all come from a boy under 18 in good health.

V and J are TRBV29-1 and TRBJ2-5, with TRBD2 matching 8 bases. The ends lost 7 bases at V and 5 bases at J; junction bases unmatched: 15. This CDR3 comprises 15 residues. Germline CDR1 and CDR2: SQVTM and ANQGSEA. The CDR3 spells CSARDLAGKGETQYF. The CDR3 DNA reads TGCAGCGCCCGAGATTTAGCGGGGAAGGGGGAGACCCAGTACTTC.

The chain combines TRBV6-1 with TRBJ1-3; D gene uncertain. Trimming left V 1 base short and J 5 bases short, with 3 bases between. This CDR3 has 12 residues. CDR1 and CDR2 (germline): MNHNS, SASEGT. The CDR3 region is CASSEGRNTIYF. The CDR3 DNA follows: TGTGCCAGCAGTGAAGGAAGAAACACCATATATTTT.

V is TRBV20-1 and J is TRBJ1-6; 11 bases align to TRBD1. Losses at the gene ends were 0 bases for V and 0 bases for J; bases not matched to a gene: 4. Germline V gene data show CDR1 as DFQATT and CDR2 as SNEGSKA (reference sequence). CDR3 size: 18 residues. In nucleotides, the CDR3 is TGCAGTGCTAGAGATAGGGACAGGGGGAGCTCCTATAATTCACCCCTCCACTTT. Translation gives CSARDRDRGSSYNSPLHF.

This clonotype was observed a few times. The J gene is TRBJ2-2, the V gene TRBV6-5, with TRBD2 matching over 13 bases. Germline CDR1 MNHEY, CDR2 SVGAGI. This CDR3 has 18 amino acids. The V segment lost 2 bases and the J segment 0 bases; nucleotides outside the gene matches: 3. CDR3 protein: CASSYGLAGASNTGELFF. As DNA, the CDR3 is TGTGCCAGCAGTTACGGACTAGCGGGGGCCTCGAACACCGGGGAGCTGTTTTTT.

The table lists this clonotype with a few counts. The chain employs TRBV28 and TRBJ2-4, with TRBD1 matching over 7 bases. This CDR3 has 18 amino acids. Losses at the gene ends were 1 base for V and 3 bases for J; bases not matched to a gene: 12. Looked up from germline, CDR1 is MDHEN and CDR2 is SYDVKM. The CDR3 DNA sequence: TGTGCCAGCAGTTTATACAGTTTGGCAGGGGGTAGCAAAAACATTCAGTACTTC. Amino acids: CASSLYSLAGGSKNIQYF.

This clonotype occurred a few times. CDR3 nucleotide sequence: TGTGCCAGTAGTCTCCGGGAATGGGATTCACCCCTCCACTTT. Translated, it gives CASSLREWDSPLHF. The J gene is TRBJ1-6, the V gene TRBV19; D is unresolved. Germline CDR1 reads LNHDA; CDR2 reads SQIVND (reference sequence). The V end lost 5 bases, the J end lost 8 bases, and 13 bases lay between the germline ends. The CDR3 length is 14 residues.

The chain links TRBV10-2 to TRBJ2-5; the D gene is possibly TRBD2 (6 bases). The V end was cut by 8 bases, the J end by 5 bases, with 15 bases between. This CDR3 spans 13 amino acids. CDR1 WSHSY and CDR2 SAAADI come from the germline V gene. In DNA, the CDR3 is TGCGCCAGCGGGGCCACCCGGGGGGAGACCCAGTACTTC. This sequence encodes CASGATRGETQYF.

This clonotype appeared a few times. The chain has TRBV7-2 and TRBJ2-4, with 8 positions matching TRBD1. From germline, CDR1 is SGHTA and CDR2 FQGNSA. CDR3 length: 19 amino acids. V shed 1 base, J shed 0 bases, and the junction held 11 bases outside the gene matches. CDR3 nucleotide sequence: TGTGCCAGCAGCTTAGGACCCCGACAGGGGCTAATAGCCAAAAACATTCAGTACTTC. Protein sequence: CASSLGPRQGLIAKNIQYF. The full variable domain, in which reference TRBV7-2 and TRBJ2-4 provide the parts outside the CDR3, is GAGVSQSPSNKVTEKGKDVELRCDPISGHTALYWYRQSLGQGLEFLIYFQGNSAPDKSGLPSDRFSAERTGGSVSTLTIQRTQQEDSAVYLCASSLGPRQGLIAKNIQYFGAGTRLSVL.

The chain employs TRBV7-2 and TRBJ1-4; maybe TRBD1 (5 bases). Trimming removed 1 base at V and 11 bases at J, with 14 bases between. CDR3 length: 14 amino acids. From germline, CDR1 is SGHTA and CDR2 FQGNSA. The CDR3 DNA reads as TGTGCCAGCAGCTTAGAGGGTCAGGGAGGCAAACTGTTTTTT. It is translated as CASSLEGQGGKLFF.